Presented here are 23 T cell receptor beta chains from one specimen sequenced in a study of spatial heterogeneity in lung cancer. Study-wide results and limits: Mutation counts in tumors were tracked by counts of expanded intratumoral alpha and beta TCRs.

Via MiXCR, TCRdb re-called the 5' RACE reads, giving one row per CDR3 protein. The sample carries about 100,000 distinct CDR3 sequences, around 4.3% recorded once. Described time point: sample taken at primary tumor resection. Their antigens are not known. The sequenced sample was lung tumor tissue, obtained at surgery. The receptor source for this set is a male donor with early-stage non-small cell lung cancer.

This clonotype has ten or more counts. The V gene is TRBV5-1, the J gene TRBJ2-2; a weak D match, TRBD1 (6 bases). In germline, CDR1 is SGHRS, CDR2 YFSETQ. V was clipped by 4 bases and J by 6 bases, with 16 bases between them. There are 15 residues in the CDR3. CDR3 nucleotides: TGCGCCAGCAGCCCCGGGACACGGGTCTCCGGGGAGCTGTTTTTT. It is translated as CASSPGTRVSGELFF. The whole variable domain, remainder taken from reference TRBV5-1 and TRBJ2-2, is KAGVTQTPRYLIKTRGQQVTLSCSPISGHRSVSWYQQTPGQGLQFLFEYFSETQRNKGNFPGRFSGRQFSNSRSEMNVSTLELGDSALYLCASSPGTRVSGELFFGEGSRLTVL.

This clonotype was counted ten times or more. The chain couples TRBV6-6 to TRBJ2-7; TRBD1 is a possible D gene (6 bases). V lost 2 bases and J lost 6, with 17 bases in between. Germline assignment: CDR1 MNHNY and CDR2 SVGAGI (reference sequence). The CDR3 has 15 amino acids. CDR3 nucleotide sequence: TGTGCCAGCAGTTACGCCGATACATACAGGGCCGAGCAGTACTTC. It is translated as CASSYADTYRAEQYF.

Many counts were recorded for this clonotype. The chain recombines TRBV28 with TRBJ2-3; possible D gene TRBD2, 5 bases. Germline V gives CDR1 MDHEN, CDR2 SYDVKM. Between the trimmed V and J ends, which lost 8 bases and 0 bases, there was a span of 15 bases. The CDR3 is 15 amino acids. CDR3 bases: TGTGCCAGCGATGAGGTACTAGATAGCACAGATACGCAGTATTTT. Translated, it gives CASDEVLDSTDTQYF.

This clonotype has a count of ten or more. The genes are TRBV5-1 and TRBJ2-7; 8 positions agree with TRBD2. The J segment lost 2 bases and the V segment lost 1 base, leaving 5 bases of the junction unmatched. From germline, CDR1 is SGHRS and CDR2 YFSETQ. The CDR3 covers 15 residues. The CDR3 DNA sequence: TGCGCCAGCAGCTTGTTCGTAGCGGGGACCTACGAGCAGTACTTC. It yields the protein CASSLFVAGTYEQYF.

This clonotype was recorded many times. CDR3 protein: CASSLGPLATKNIQYF. CDR3 nucleotides: TGCGCCAGCAGCTTAGGTCCCCTAGCTACCAAAAACATTCAGTACTTC. The V gene is TRBV5-1, the J gene TRBJ2-4; D may be TRBD2 (5 bases). This CDR3 spans 16 amino acids. V lost 2 bases, J lost 2 bases, and 14 bases lay in between. Germline CDR1 is SGHRS and CDR2 is YFSETQ.

This clonotype was observed many times. The chain uses TRBV29-1 and TRBJ1-1; weak D call: TRBD1 (5 bases). Germline V gives CDR1 SQVTM, CDR2 ANQGSEA. CDR3 size: 12 residues. The V end lost 7 bases, the J end lost 1 base, and 10 bases lay between the germline ends. The CDR3 DNA follows: TGCAGCGGGGGAGGGACGAACACTGAAGCTTTCTTT. Translation gives CSGGGTNTEAFF.

This clonotype turned up a few times. The chain links TRBV20-1 to TRBJ2-7; D call uncertain. Germline V gene sequence: CDR1 DFQATT, CDR2 SNEGSKA (reference sequence). The V end lost 2 bases, the J end lost 4 bases, and 6 bases lay between the germline ends. The CDR3 consists of 11 residues. CDR3 sequence: CSARLRYEQYF. The CDR3 nucleotides are TGCAGTGCTAGACTGCGATACGAGCAGTACTTC.

This clonotype showed up many times. V usage is TRBV27 and J usage is TRBJ2-7, with 8 bases matching TRBD2. The V gene end was trimmed by 3 bases and the J gene end by 3 bases; junction bases not matched to a gene: 1. Germline values: CDR1 MNHEY, CDR2 SMNVEV (reference sequence). The CDR3 is 13 residues long. The CDR3 region is CASSFGTSYEQYF. CDR3 in DNA: TGTGCCAGCAGTTTTGGGACTAGCTACGAGCAGTACTTC.

This clonotype was recorded a few times. The chain employs TRBV27 and TRBJ2-3; 9 bases match TRBD1. The germline V gene encodes CDR1 MNHEY and CDR2 SMNVEV (reference sequence). J lost 4 bases, V lost 6 bases, and 11 bases had no gene match. The CDR3 contains 16 residues. The CDR3 region is CASRSYGTGFSDTQYF. CDR3 in DNA: TGTGCCAGCAGAAGTTACGGGACAGGGTTTTCAGATACGCAGTATTTT.

This clonotype has a count of ten or more. The genes are TRBV3-1 and TRBJ2-7; the D gene is possibly TRBD2 (6 bases). Trimming took 3 bases from V and 3 from J, leaving 9 bases between them. Germline CDR1 reads LGHDT; CDR2 reads YNNKEL (reference sequence). CDR3 length: 13 residues. In DNA form, the CDR3 reads TGTGCCAGCAGCCACTATAGCGGCTACGAGCAGTACTTC. Residues: CASSHYSGYEQYF.

This clonotype was counted at least ten times. The V call is TRBV6-1, the J call TRBJ2-6, with 7 bases lining up with TRBD1. V lost 1 base to trimming and J lost 2 bases; unmatched junction nucleotides: 2. Germline V CDR1 and CDR2: MNHNS, SASEGT. The CDR3 length is 16 residues. For the CDR3, the DNA is TGTGCCAGCAGTGAAGAAGGGGGCGCTGGGGCCAACGTCCTGACTTTC. It translates to CASSEEGGAGANVLTF.

The chain employs TRBV4-1 and TRBJ2-1; D may be TRBD1 (5 bases). The germline V gene has CDR1 MGHRA and CDR2 YSYEKL. This CDR3 region has 16 residues. V lost 5 bases, J lost 0 bases, and 14 bases lay in between. The CDR3 loop is CASSAPGQRSYNEQFF. The DNA for the CDR3 is TGCGCCAGCAGCGCACCAGGGCAGCGCTCCTACAATGAGCAGTTCTTC.

In this sample, this clonotype turned up many times. The V call is TRBV20-1, the J call TRBJ1-1; 9 nucleotides align to TRBD1. This CDR3 is 12 amino acids long. The V gene's germline CDR1 is DFQATT and CDR2 SNEGSKA (reference sequence). J gave up 4 bases and V 5 bases, and 2 bases lay outside the gene matches. The CDR3 reads CSASDRGTEAFF. The CDR3 region has the DNA TGCAGTGCTTCGGACAGGGGCACTGAAGCTTTCTTT.

At least ten counts were recorded for this clonotype. V is TRBV20-1 and J is TRBJ2-7, with a possible D match to TRBD2 (6 bases). Trimming stripped 3 bases from V and 1 base from J, with 16 bases between. CDR3 length equals 15 residues. The germline gives CDR1 DFQATT, CDR2 SNEGSKA (reference sequence). The CDR3 reads CSARGNRDFSYEQYF. CDR3 DNA sequence: TGCAGTGCTAGGGGGAACCGGGACTTTTCCTACGAGCAGTACTTC.

This clonotype was seen at least ten times. This chain joins TRBV2 and TRBJ1-1; D remains ambiguous. The CDR3 is 13 amino acids. V was clipped by 5 bases and J by 3 bases, with 10 bases between them. Germline V gene lookup returns CDR1 SNHLY and CDR2 FYNNEI. CDR3 in DNA: TGTGCCAGCAGTTGGGAAGCCGACACTGAAGCTTTCTTT. Amino acids: CASSWEADTEAFF. The entire variable domain, with the rest obtained from reference TRBV2 and TRBJ1-1, is as follows: EPEVTQTPSHQVTQMGQEVILRCVPISNHLYFYWYRQILGQKVEFLVSFYNNEISEKSEIFDDQFSVERPDGSNFTLKIRSTKLEDSAMYFCASSWEADTEAFFGQGTRLTVV.

This clonotype was seen many times. This chain connects TRBV7-2 to TRBJ2-3, with unresolved D. The germline CDR1 and CDR2 sequences are SGHTA and FQGNSA. V lost 2 bases and J 6 bases, leaving 9 bases between the germline ends. The CDR3 covers 13 residues. The CDR3: CASSLSESDTQYF. The CDR3 DNA reads TGTGCCAGCAGCTTATCGGAGTCGGATACGCAGTATTTT.

This clonotype was recorded many times. V gene TRBV6-2 or TRBV6-3 combines with J gene TRBJ2-1, with 12 bases aligning to TRBD2. Trimming removed 8 bases from V and 7 bases from J; junction bases left unmatched: 15. The CDR3 loop spans 17 amino acids. CDR1 MNHEY and CDR2 SVGEGT come from the germline V gene. This CDR3 reads CASRLAGDDGERNEQFF. In DNA form, the CDR3 reads TGTGCCAGCCGACTAGCGGGAGATGATGGGGAACGGAATGAGCAGTTCTTC.

This clonotype was recorded many times. This sequence joins TRBV29-1 and TRBJ1-1; D ambiguous. The CDR3 sequence is 11 residues long. The germline CDR1 and CDR2 sequences are SQVTM and ANQGSEA. V gave up 3 bases and J gave up 7 bases, with 9 bases separating them. In nucleotides, the CDR3 is TGCAGCGTTGAGCGAGAGGGTGAAGCTTTCTTT. Translating gives CSVEREGEAFF.

This clonotype has at least ten counts. The chain combines TRBV5-1 with TRBJ1-3, with D unclear. The germline V gene has CDR1 SGHRS and CDR2 YFSETQ. The CDR3 consists of 16 residues. Trimming shortened V by 4 bases and J by 0 bases, and 14 bases separated the two germline ends. CDR3 loop: CASSGMDGFSGNTIYF. The CDR3 DNA is TGCGCCAGCAGCGGGATGGACGGATTCTCTGGAAACACCATATATTTT. The full variable domain, in which reference TRBV5-1 and TRBJ1-3 provide the parts outside the CDR3, is KAGVTQTPRYLIKTRGQQVTLSCSPISGHRSVSWYQQTPGQGLQFLFEYFSETQRNKGNFPGRFSGRQFSNSRSEMNVSTLELGDSALYLCASSGMDGFSGNTIYFGEGSWLTVV.

This clonotype showed up just a few times. The chain is built from TRBV6-5 and TRBJ1-3; TRBD1 agrees at 10 bases. The length of the CDR3 is 14 residues. With V trimmed by 10 bases and J by 3 bases, 6 bases remained unmatched. In germline, CDR1 is MNHEY, CDR2 SVGAGI. CDR3 sequence: CATQTGGNGNTIYF. CDR3 sequence (DNA): TGTGCCACCCAGACAGGGGGCAATGGAAACACCATATATTTT.

V usage is TRBV27 and J usage is TRBJ2-2, with TRBD1 identical over 7 bases. V shed 2 bases, J shed 7 bases, and the junction held 1 base outside the gene matches. The CDR3 consists of 13 residues. Germline CDR1 reads MNHEY; CDR2 reads SMNVEV (reference sequence). CDR3 residues: CASSLDRVGELFF. The CDR3, as DNA: TGTGCCAGCAGTTTAGACAGGGTCGGGGAGCTGTTTTTT.

This clonotype has at least ten counts. The rearrangement uses TRBV12-3 or TRBV12-4 and TRBJ2-5, with D perhaps TRBD2 (5 bases). The CDR3 extends over 15 amino acids. The V end lost 6 bases, the J end lost 4 bases, and 18 bases lay between the germline ends. CDR3 residues: CASRPPPGSGETQYF. DNA for the CDR3: TGTGCCAGCAGACCCCCCCCGGGGAGTGGAGAGACCCAGTACTTC.

This clonotype showed up many times. J is TRBJ2-3 and V is TRBV2; 8 bases map to TRBD2. The V gene's germline CDR1 is SNHLY and CDR2 FYNNEI. The CDR3 runs 16 residues. Losses at the gene ends were 6 bases for V and 3 bases for J; bases not matched to a gene: 11. CDR3 nucleotide sequence: TGTGCCAGCAGCCGGGGAGGACTAGCATGGACAGATACGCAGTATTTT. Translated, it gives CASSRGGLAWTDTQYF. Full variable domain (missing parts from reference TRBV2 and TRBJ2-3): EPEVTQTPSHQVTQMGQEVILRCVPISNHLYFYWYRQILGQKVEFLVSFYNNEISEKSEIFDDQFSVERPDGSNFTLKIRSTKLEDSAMYFCASSRGGLAWTDTQYFGPGTRLTVL.